The 22 T cell receptor beta chains presented below share a single source sample, sequenced in a study of control samples from healthy donors and cancer patients. Method: immunoSEQ multiplex PCR; TCRdb's copy keeps in-frame clones and lacks some. The repertoire holds some 150,000 clones, with approximately 94% as singletons. Sequencing was carried out using PBMCs. These receptors came from a man in his 60s with colorectal cancer.

The rearrangement links TRBV9 to TRBJ1-4; D possibly corresponds to TRBD1 (6 bases). This CDR3 is built from 17 residues. Germline V gene lookup returns CDR1 SGDLS and CDR2 YYNGEE. Trimming took off 2 bases at V and 0 bases at J, with 14 bases between the two ends. CDR3 residues: CASSVRGGPATNEKLFF. The CDR3, as DNA: TGTGCCAGCAGCGTGCGGGGGGGCCCTGCAACTAATGAAAAACTGTTTTTT.

J is TRBJ1-1 and V is TRBV19, with D perhaps TRBD1 (6 bases). This CDR3 has 14 amino acids. The ends were cut back, 10 bases at V and 5 bases at J, with 20 bases in the middle. Germline V gene sequence: CDR1 LNHDA, CDR2 SQIVND (reference sequence). The CDR3 sequence is CATASQGSGTEAFF. DNA of the CDR3: TGTGCCACCGCATCACAGGGAAGTGGGACTGAAGCTTTCTTT.

The chain employs TRBV19 and TRBJ1-5; 8 nucleotides agree with TRBD1. CDR1 LNHDA and CDR2 SQIVND come from the germline V gene (reference sequence). The CDR3 is 15 amino acids. V dropped 4 bases and J dropped 3; count of bases not matched to a gene: 5. The CDR3 spells CASSTLDRDNQPQHF. CDR3 in DNA: TGTGCCAGTAGTACCCTGGACAGGGACAATCAGCCCCAGCATTTT.

This clone was seen just once. The chain is built from TRBV4-1 and TRBJ2-3, with D unresolved. Germline loops: CDR1 MGHRA, CDR2 YSYEKL. The V end was cut by 4 bases, the J end by 0 bases, with 11 bases between. The CDR3 is made up of 15 amino acids. In DNA form, the CDR3 reads TGCGCCAGCAGCCCGCGCTCCTACAGCACAGATACGCAGTATTTT. Translated, it gives CASSPRSYSTDTQYF.

The chain uses TRBV5-6 and TRBJ1-2; 7 bases match TRBD1. The length of the CDR3 is 13 residues. Per germline, CDR1 SGHDT and CDR2 YYEEEE. The V segment lost 5 bases and the J segment 8 bases; nucleotides outside the gene matches: 9. The DNA of the CDR3 is TGTGCCAGCAGTGACAGGGCGCTGGGAGGCTACACCTTC. Its translation: CASSDRALGGYTF.

The chain has TRBV5-1 and TRBJ1-4; 7 positions match TRBD1. This CDR3 has 14 amino acids. The trim removed 0 bases at V and 4 bases at J, leaving 0 bases unmatched. CDR1 and CDR2 (germline): SGHRS, YFSETQ. CDR3 sequence (DNA): TGCGCCAGCAGCTTGGGACAGGGTAATGAAAAACTGTTTTTT. Its translation is CASSLGQGNEKLFF.

The V gene is TRBV6-5, the J gene TRBJ2-1; the match to TRBD1 covers 7 bases. Trimming took 6 bases from V and 7 from J; bases not matched to a gene: 3. Per germline, CDR1 MNHEY and CDR2 SVGAGI. This CDR3 is 12 amino acids long. CDR3 bases: TGTGCCAGCAGAACACAGGGGAATGAGCAGTTCTTC. It is translated as CASRTQGNEQFF.

This rearrangement joins TRBV7-8 to TRBJ1-1, with a possible D match to TRBD1 (6 bases). Trimming cost V 7 bases and J 0 bases, with 24 bases left between them. Germline loops: CDR1 SGHVS, CDR2 FQNEAQ. The CDR3 runs 18 residues. The CDR3 DNA is TGTGCCAGCACTGGGGGGCGGGCGGGCCTATTGGTGAACACTGAAGCTTTCTTT. It is translated as CASTGGRAGLLVNTEAFF.

The genes are TRBV4-3 and TRBJ1-1, with TRBD1 matching 7 bases. V trimming: 4 bases; J trimming: 4 bases; junction bases outside the gene matches: 9. Germline V gene data show CDR1 as LGHNA and CDR2 as YSLEER. The CDR3 has 15 residues. The chain's CDR3 is CASSLEGALGTEAFF. CDR3 DNA: TGCGCCAGCAGCCTAGAGGGGGCCTTGGGCACTGAAGCTTTCTTT.

V and J are TRBV10-3 and TRBJ2-7; 9 bases fit TRBD1. CDR3 size: 11 residues. V dropped 10 bases and J dropped 9; count of bases not matched to a gene: 7. Germline loops: CDR1 ENHRY, CDR2 SYGVKD. CDR3 DNA: TGTGCCACACGACAGGGGGAGAGGCAGTACTTC. This gives the protein CATRQGERQYF.

The chain recombines TRBV3-1 (or the pseudogene TRBV3-2) with TRBJ2-2; 10 bases fit TRBD1. Germline CDR1 reads LGHDT; CDR2 reads YNNKEL (reference sequence). CDR3 length: 19 amino acids. Trimming cost V 0 bases and J 2 bases; bases outside gene matches: 9. CDR3 amino acids: CASSQDRRQGAGNTGELFF. The CDR3 DNA is TGTGCCAGCAGCCAAGATAGGAGACAGGGGGCTGGCAACACCGGGGAGCTGTTTTTT.

The gene calls are TRBV5-1 and TRBJ2-5, with D hard to call. Germline V gene lookup returns CDR1 SGHRS and CDR2 YFSETQ. V lost 0 bases and J 3 bases, leaving 9 bases between the germline ends. The CDR3 contains 14 residues. CDR3: CASSLAGLKETQYF. In nucleotides, the CDR3 is TGCGCCAGCAGCTTGGCCGGGCTGAAAGAGACCCAGTACTTC. Supplemented by reference TRBV5-1 and TRBJ2-5, the full variable domain reads KAGVTQTPRYLIKTRGQQVTLSCSPISGHRSVSWYQQTPGQGLQFLFEYFSETQRNKGNFPGRFSGRQFSNSRSEMNVSTLELGDSALYLCASSLAGLKETQYFGPGTRLLVL.

This chain links TRBV11-2 with TRBJ2-3, with 12 bases identical to TRBD2. The germline V gene has CDR1 SGHAT and CDR2 FQNNGV. CDR3 size: 20 residues. V gave up 0 bases and J gave up 0 bases; unmatched junction bases: 10. The CDR3 here is CASSLDLGLAGGTSTDTQYF. CDR3 sequence (DNA): TGTGCCAGCAGCTTAGATTTAGGCCTAGCGGGGGGGACTAGCACAGATACGCAGTATTTT.

Here the CDR3 reads CASSIVWDSNQPQHF. The CDR3 nucleotides are TGTGCCAGTAGTATAGTTTGGGATAGCAATCAGCCCCAGCATTTT. The chain has TRBV19 and TRBJ1-5; D remains unclear. V dropped 1 base and J dropped 0 bases, with 7 bases sitting between them. This CDR3 comprises 15 residues. The germline V gene has CDR1 LNHDA and CDR2 SQIVND (reference sequence). Together with reference TRBV19 and TRBJ1-5, the CDR3 gives the full variable domain: DGGITQSPKYLFRKEGQNVTLSCEQNLNHDAMYWYRQDPGQGLRLIYYSQIVNDFQKGDIAEGYSVSREKKESFPLTVTSAQKNPTAFYLCASSIVWDSNQPQHFGDGTRLSIL.

This clone was found once. The CDR3 nucleotides read TGTGCCAGCAGCCTCTCCCGTGAGCAGTTCTTC. It is translated as CASSLSREQFF. The chain has TRBV7-9 and TRBJ2-1; the D is unclear. With 5 bases removed from V and 9 bases from J, the gap between germline ends came to 8 bases. This CDR3 spans 11 amino acids. CDR1 is SEHNR, CDR2 FQNEAQ, per germline (reference sequence). The full variable domain, rest sourced from reference TRBV7-9 and TRBJ2-1, is DTGVSQNPRHKITKRGQNVTFRCDPISEHNRLYWYRQTLGQGPEFLTYFQNEAQLEKSRLLSDRFSAERPKGSFSTLEIQRTEQGDSAMYLCASSLSREQFFGPGTRLTVL.

The chain couples TRBV9 to TRBJ1-1, with D perhaps TRBD1 (5 bases). This CDR3 contains 13 residues. From germline, CDR1 is SGDLS and CDR2 YYNGEE. The germline V and J ends were trimmed by 2 bases and 3 bases, with 8 bases remaining between them. The DNA for the CDR3 is TGTGCCAGCAGCGTGCGGGACTACACTGAAGCTTTCTTT. It translates to CASSVRDYTEAFF.

The chain employs TRBV11-2 and TRBJ2-1, with a possible D match to TRBD2 (5 bases). Trimming shortened V by 1 base and J by 0 bases, and 10 bases separated the two germline ends. Germline V CDR1 and CDR2: SGHAT, FQNNGV. The CDR3 loop spans 16 amino acids. The CDR3 protein is CASSLVPGSSYNEQFF. CDR3 nucleotide sequence: TGTGCCAGCAGCTTAGTTCCGGGGAGCTCCTACAATGAGCAGTTCTTC.

The chain is built from TRBV7-2 and TRBJ1-5; no clear D gene. The CDR3 is 13 residues long. V gave up 1 base and J gave up 4 bases, with 5 bases separating them. CDR1 SGHTA and CDR2 FQGNSA come from the germline V gene. The CDR3 region is CASSLDLNQPQHF. As DNA, the CDR3 is TGTGCCAGCAGCTTAGACCTTAATCAGCCCCAGCATTTT. The whole variable domain, remainder taken from reference TRBV7-2 and TRBJ1-5, is GAGVSQSPSNKVTEKGKDVELRCDPISGHTALYWYRQSLGQGLEFLIYFQGNSAPDKSGLPSDRFSAERTGGSVSTLTIQRTQQEDSAVYLCASSLDLNQPQHFGDGTRLSIL.

The chain links TRBV19 to TRBJ1-1; weak D call: TRBD1 (5 bases). Trimming removed 3 bases at V and 9 bases at J, with 8 bases between. Looked up from germline, CDR1 is LNHDA and CDR2 is SQIVND (reference sequence). The CDR3 contains 11 residues. CDR3 bases: TGTGCCAGTAGTATCCAGGACAAAGCTTTCTTT. Its protein is CASSIQDKAFF.

CDR3 residues: CASSILGLYNEQFF. Written as DNA, the CDR3 is TGTGCCAGTAGTATTCTAGGGTTATACAATGAGCAGTTCTTC. The rearrangement links TRBV19 to TRBJ2-1; D is undetermined. Trimming pared 3 bases from V and 4 bases from J, leaving 10 bases between. This CDR3 is built from 14 residues. Germline-derived CDR1 and CDR2 are LNHDA and SQIVND (reference sequence). Variable domain in full (rest from reference TRBV19 and TRBJ2-1): DGGITQSPKYLFRKEGQNVTLSCEQNLNHDAMYWYRQDPGQGLRLIYYSQIVNDFQKGDIAEGYSVSREKKESFPLTVTSAQKNPTAFYLCASSILGLYNEQFFGPGTRLTVL.

This chain uses TRBV29-1 with TRBJ2-7; D gene uncertain. V was clipped by 5 bases and J by 2 bases, with 10 bases between them. CDR1 SQVTM and CDR2 ANQGSEA come from the germline V gene. The CDR3 runs 12 residues. The chain's CDR3 is CSVRLRAYEQYF. CDR3 DNA sequence: TGCAGCGTTCGCCTTAGGGCCTACGAGCAGTACTTC.

The V call is TRBV19, the J call TRBJ2-1; TRBD2 matches 9 bases. The CDR3 sequence is 20 residues long. V shed 7 bases and J 5 bases; nucleotides not matched to a gene: 24. The germline V gene has CDR1 LNHDA and CDR2 SQIVND (reference sequence). The CDR3 DNA sequence: TGTGCCAGTACCATAAGAGGGGTCCCGACTAGCGGTAACCTCCACAATGAGCAGTTCTTC. Its protein product is CASTIRGVPTSGNLHNEQFF.